This record looks at one T cell receptor beta chain sequence and its context. Its antigen is not known. The CDR3 runs 12 residues. V lost 7 bases and J 8 bases, leaving 14 bases between the germline ends. The source of the sample is a study of early T cells in non-severe SARS-CoV-2 infection. Study findings and constraints: VDJdb matching, biased toward anti-spike CD8 responses, missed private and CD4 specificities.

Molecules of cDNA were individually given unique molecular identifiers that were attached to them. TCRdb redid the calling of the 5' RACE reads with MiXCR, one entry per CDR3 protein. The data show over 60,000 distinct CDR3 sequences, roughly 12% seen once. The source material was whole blood, sampled at baseline. The chain joins TRBV12-3 or TRBV12-4 to TRBJ1-1, with D perhaps matching TRBD1 (6 bases). The receptor comes from an adult who was a healthcare worker with PCR-confirmed SARS-CoV-2 infection or an uninfected control (not recorded which). The CDR3 nucleotides are TGTGCCAGCAAAGGTCAGGGGTCCGAAGCTTTCTTT. Its protein product is CASKGQGSEAFF.